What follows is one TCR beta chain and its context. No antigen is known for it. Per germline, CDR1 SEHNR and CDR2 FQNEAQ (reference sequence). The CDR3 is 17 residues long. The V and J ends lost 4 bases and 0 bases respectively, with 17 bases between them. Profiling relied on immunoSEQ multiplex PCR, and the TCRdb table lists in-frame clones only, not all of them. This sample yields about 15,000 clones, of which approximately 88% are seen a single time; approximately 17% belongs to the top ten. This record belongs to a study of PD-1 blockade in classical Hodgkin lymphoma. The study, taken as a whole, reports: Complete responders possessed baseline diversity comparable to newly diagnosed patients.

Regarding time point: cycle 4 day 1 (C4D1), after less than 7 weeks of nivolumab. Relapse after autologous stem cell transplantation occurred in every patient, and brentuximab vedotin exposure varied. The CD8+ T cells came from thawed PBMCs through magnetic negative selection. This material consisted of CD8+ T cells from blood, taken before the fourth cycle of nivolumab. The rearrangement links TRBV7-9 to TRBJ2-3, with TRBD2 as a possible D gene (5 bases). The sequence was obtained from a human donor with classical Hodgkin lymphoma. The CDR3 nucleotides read TGTGCCAGCAGCTCCCTGGATCGGGGATCTAGCACAGATACGCAGTATTTT. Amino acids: CASSSLDRGSSTDTQYF.